This T cell receptor (beta chain) is drawn from a study of cytomegalovirus exposure and HLA in healthy donors. About this clone itself: Its matching antigen is unknown.

13 Jbeta primers and 60 Vbeta primers were used for the PCR. Profiling relied on immunoSEQ multiplex PCR, and the TCRdb table lists in-frame clones only, not all of them. This sample has around 98,000 clones, with around 80% found just once. This CDR3 is 15 amino acids long. Unmatched junction bases numbered 6, after V lost 5 bases and J lost 3 bases. Germline values: CDR1 MNHNS, CDR2 SASEGT. Study-wide points: Accurate prediction of HLA-A and HLA-B alleles (for most subjects) was reportedly achieved from TCR beta sequences.

The source material was PBMCs. This TCR was recovered from a man aged 35-49 years in good health and CMV-seronegative. V and J are TRBV6-1 and TRBJ2-7, with 11 bases matching TRBD1. CDR3 amino acids: CASSFLGTGGYEQYF. The CDR3 coding sequence is TGTGCCAGCAGTTTTTTGGGGACAGGGGGCTACGAGCAGTACTTC.